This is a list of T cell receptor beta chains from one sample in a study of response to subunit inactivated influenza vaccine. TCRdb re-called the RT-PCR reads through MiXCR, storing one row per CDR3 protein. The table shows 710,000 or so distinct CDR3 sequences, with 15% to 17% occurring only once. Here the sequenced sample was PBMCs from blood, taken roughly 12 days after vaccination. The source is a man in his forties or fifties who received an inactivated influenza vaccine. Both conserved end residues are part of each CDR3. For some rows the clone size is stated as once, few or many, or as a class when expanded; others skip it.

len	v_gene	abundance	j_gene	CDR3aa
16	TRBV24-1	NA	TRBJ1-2	CATSDSPGGAQEGYTF
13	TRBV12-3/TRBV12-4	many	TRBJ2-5	CASSPTNGETQYF
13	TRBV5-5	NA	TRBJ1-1	CASNGQMNTEAFF
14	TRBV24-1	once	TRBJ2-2	CATGGQENTGELFF
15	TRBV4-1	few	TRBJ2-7	CASSQDAGASYEQYF
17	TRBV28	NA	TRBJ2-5	CASSSPPGTMYQETQYF
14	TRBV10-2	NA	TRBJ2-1	CASSEFGGSNEQFF
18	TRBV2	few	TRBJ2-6	CASRRGTVMSSGANVLTF
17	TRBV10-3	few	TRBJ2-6	CAISQGQLSSGANVLTF
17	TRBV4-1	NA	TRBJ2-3	CASSQGRIAGARDTQYF
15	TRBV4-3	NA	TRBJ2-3	CASGLAGLSTDTQYF
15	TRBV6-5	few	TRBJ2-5	CASSYEGSVQETQYF
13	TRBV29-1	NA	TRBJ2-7	CSGKTGDSYEQYF
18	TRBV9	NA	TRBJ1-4	CASSVSGQGLATNEKLFF
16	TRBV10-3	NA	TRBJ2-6	CAISGGDRAGANVLTF
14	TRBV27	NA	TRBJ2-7	CASTSSGRIYEQYF
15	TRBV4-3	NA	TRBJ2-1	CASSKRTSPVNEQFF
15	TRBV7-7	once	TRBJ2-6	CASGQLSSGANVLTF
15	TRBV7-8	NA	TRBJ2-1	CASSYPAGENNEQFF
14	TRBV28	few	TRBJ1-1	CASHKGFPVGKAFF
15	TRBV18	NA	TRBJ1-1	CASSPPQWGNTEAFF
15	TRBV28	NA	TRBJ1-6	CASSLSTGMSSPLHF
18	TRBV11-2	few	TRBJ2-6	CASSLVSGIGGGANVLTF
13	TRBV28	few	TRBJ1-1	CASRGGQQLGAFF
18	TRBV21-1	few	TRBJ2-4	CASSKLGLRELAKNIQYF
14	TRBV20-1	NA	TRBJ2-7	CSARRAGAAYEQYF
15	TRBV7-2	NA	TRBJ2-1	CASSLVWEEGGEQFF
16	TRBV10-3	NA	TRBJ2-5	CAISKEQGLGSETQYF
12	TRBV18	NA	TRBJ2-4	CASSRQGNIQYF
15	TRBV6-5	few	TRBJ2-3	CASSYSSGITDTQYF
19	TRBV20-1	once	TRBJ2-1	CSARESVLTSGSPYNEQFF
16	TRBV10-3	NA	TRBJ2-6	CAISEGPTSGANVLTF
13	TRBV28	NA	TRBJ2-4	CASRAGQGGMGYF